The present entry profiles one T cell receptor (beta chain) with its context. Its antigen is as yet unknown. This specimen belongs to a study of Ad26.COV2.S vaccination and SARS-CoV-2 variants. Broader study findings: Participants given vaccine showed non-spike TCR breadth similar to that of placebo recipients.

Trimming at V came to 1 base and at J to 6 bases, leaving 2 bases not matched to a gene. This CDR3 has 15 residues. Germline loops: CDR1 SGHTA, CDR2 FQGTGA. The treatment denotes: around 19 received Ad26.COV2.S at low or high dose, single or two shots; roughly five received placebo; per-sample allocation not given. Material that was analyzed had been drawn on day 63 after the first vaccine or placebo injection. Sequencing was performed with immunoSEQ multiplex PCR; in TCRdb, only in-frame clones are kept and a portion is missing. Of some 390,000 clones in the sample, approximately 91% were seen once.

The sequence was obtained from a person between 18 and 59 years old who received the Ad26.COV2.S COVID-19 vaccine or a placebo. Sequenced material: peripheral blood, taken in a trial of Ad26.COV2.S vaccine versus placebo. The chain couples TRBV7-3 to TRBJ2-1, with 11 nucleotides matching TRBD2. The CDR3 DNA sequence: TGTGCCAGCAGCTTAAGACTAGCGGGACCCAATGAGCAGTTCTTC. It specifies CASSLRLAGPNEQFF.